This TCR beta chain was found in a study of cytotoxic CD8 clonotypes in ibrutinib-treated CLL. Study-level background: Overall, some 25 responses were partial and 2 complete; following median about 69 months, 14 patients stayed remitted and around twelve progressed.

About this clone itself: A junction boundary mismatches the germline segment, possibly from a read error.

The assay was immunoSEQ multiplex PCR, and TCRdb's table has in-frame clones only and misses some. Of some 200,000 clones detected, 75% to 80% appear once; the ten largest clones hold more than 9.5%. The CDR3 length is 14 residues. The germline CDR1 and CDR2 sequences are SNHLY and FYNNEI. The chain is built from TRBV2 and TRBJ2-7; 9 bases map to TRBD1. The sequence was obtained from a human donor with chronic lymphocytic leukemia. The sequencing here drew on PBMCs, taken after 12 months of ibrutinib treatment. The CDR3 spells CASKLQSLGTGNHF. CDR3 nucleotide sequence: TGTGCCAGCAAGCTTCAAAGCCTCGGGACAGGGAACCACTTC.